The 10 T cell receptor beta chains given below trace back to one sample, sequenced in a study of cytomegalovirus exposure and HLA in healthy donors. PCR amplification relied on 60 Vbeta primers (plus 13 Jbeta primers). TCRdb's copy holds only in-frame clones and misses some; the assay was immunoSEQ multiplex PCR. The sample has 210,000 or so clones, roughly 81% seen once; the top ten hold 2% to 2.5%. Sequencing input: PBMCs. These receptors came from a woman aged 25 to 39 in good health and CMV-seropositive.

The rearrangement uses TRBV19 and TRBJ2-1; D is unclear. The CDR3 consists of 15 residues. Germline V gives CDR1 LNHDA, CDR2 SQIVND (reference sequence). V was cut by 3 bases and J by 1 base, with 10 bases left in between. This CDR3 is CASSMTPRSYNEQFF. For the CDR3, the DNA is TGTGCCAGTAGTATGACACCCCGATCCTACAATGAGCAGTTCTTC.

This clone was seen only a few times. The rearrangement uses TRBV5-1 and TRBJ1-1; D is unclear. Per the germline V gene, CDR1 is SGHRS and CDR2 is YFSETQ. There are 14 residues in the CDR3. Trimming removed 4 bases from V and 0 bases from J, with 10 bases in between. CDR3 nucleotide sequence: TGCGCCAGCAGCGAGACTACCATGAACACTGAAGCTTTCTTT. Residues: CASSETTMNTEAFF.

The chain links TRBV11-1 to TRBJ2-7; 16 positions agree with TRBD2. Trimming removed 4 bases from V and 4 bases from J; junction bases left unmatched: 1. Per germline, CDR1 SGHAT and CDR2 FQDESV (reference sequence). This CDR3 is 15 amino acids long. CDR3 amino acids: CASSSGLAGGYEQYF. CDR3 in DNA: TGTGCCAGCAGCTCGGGACTAGCGGGGGGGTACGAGCAGTACTTC.

The CDR3 bases are TGTGCCAGCAGTTACCGGACCTCAGGGAAATCCTACGAGCAGTACTTC. Protein sequence: CASSYRTSGKSYEQYF. The rearrangement joins TRBV6-5 to TRBJ2-7, with a possible D match to TRBD1 (5 bases). V was shortened by 2 bases and J by 1 base, with 15 bases between the two germline ends. CDR1 is MNHEY and CDR2 is SVGAGI in the germline V gene. CDR3 length: 16 residues.

The CDR3 sequence is CASRPSGAYTGELFF. CDR3 in DNA: TGTGCCAGCAGACCGAGCGGGGCCTACACCGGGGAGCTGTTTTTT. This rearrangement joins TRBV6-1 to TRBJ2-2, with TRBD2 matching 7 bases. The V and J ends lost 6 bases and 3 bases, in that order; junction bases with no gene match: 7. This CDR3 is 15 amino acids long. Germline V CDR1 and CDR2: MNHNS, SASEGT.

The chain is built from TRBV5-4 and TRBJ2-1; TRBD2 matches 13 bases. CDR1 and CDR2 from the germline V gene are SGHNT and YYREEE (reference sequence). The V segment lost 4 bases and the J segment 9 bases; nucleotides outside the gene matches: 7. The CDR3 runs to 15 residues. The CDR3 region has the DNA TGTGCCAGCAGCCGCCTACTAGCGGGAGGGAGTGAGCAGTTCTTC. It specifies CASSRLLAGGSEQFF.

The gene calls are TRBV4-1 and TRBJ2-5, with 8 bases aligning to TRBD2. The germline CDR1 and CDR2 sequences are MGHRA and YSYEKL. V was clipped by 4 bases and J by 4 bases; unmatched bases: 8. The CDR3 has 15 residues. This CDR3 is CASSPSGLVRETQYF. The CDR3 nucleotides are TGCGCCAGCAGCCCTTCGGGACTAGTCAGAGAGACCCAGTACTTC.

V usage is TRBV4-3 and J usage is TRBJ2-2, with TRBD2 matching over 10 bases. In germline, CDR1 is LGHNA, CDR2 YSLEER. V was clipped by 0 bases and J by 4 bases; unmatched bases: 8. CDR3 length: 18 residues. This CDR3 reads CASSQDPPSSGGTGELFF. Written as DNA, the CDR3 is TGCGCCAGCAGCCAAGATCCGCCCTCTAGCGGGGGCACCGGGGAGCTGTTTTTT.

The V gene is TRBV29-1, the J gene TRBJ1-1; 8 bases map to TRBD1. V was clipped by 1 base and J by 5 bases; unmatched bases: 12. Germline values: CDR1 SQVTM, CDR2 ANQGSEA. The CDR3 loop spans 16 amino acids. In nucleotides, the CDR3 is TGCAGCGTTGAAGTGGCCCGGCAGGGGGCGGTAACTGAAGCTTTCTTT. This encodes CSVEVARQGAVTEAFF.

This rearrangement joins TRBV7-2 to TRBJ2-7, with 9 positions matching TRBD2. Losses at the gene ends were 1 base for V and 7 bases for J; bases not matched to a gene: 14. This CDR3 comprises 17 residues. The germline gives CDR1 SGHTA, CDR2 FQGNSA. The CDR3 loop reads CASSLDVAGAVRGEQYF. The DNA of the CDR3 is TGTGCCAGCAGCTTAGATGTAGCGGGGGCCGTCAGGGGGGAGCAGTACTTC.